This entry features one TCR beta chain sequence. The J segment lost 5 bases and the V segment lost 1 base, leaving 5 bases of the junction unmatched. This CDR3 is built from 16 residues. Germline loops: CDR1 MNHNS, CDR2 SASEGT. These data are taken from a study of blood T cell repertoires in COVID-19. Study-level background: Samples representing acute and convalescent COVID-19 were sourced from the United States, Italy and Spain. PBMCs, B-cell-depleted T cells, or T cells provided the cDNA or gDNA that made up the material.

Assay: immunoSEQ multiplex PCR; the TCRdb copy retains only in-frame clones and omits some. The table shows roughly 87,000 clones, with 60% to 80% occurring only once. This TCR came from a woman aged 80 or older with acute or convalescent COVID-19. The sample consisted of peripheral blood. The V call is TRBV6-1, the J call TRBJ1-5; 10 bases map to TRBD1. CDR3 DNA: TGTGCCAGCAGTGAAGTAGGGACAGGGGCTTATCAGCCCCAGCATTTT. Its protein is CASSEVGTGAYQPQHF.